These T cell receptor beta chains were read from a single sample in a study of blood T cell repertoires in COVID-19. The method was immunoSEQ multiplex PCR; TCRdb's version includes in-frame clones alone and lacks a portion of them. This table holds some 200,000 clones, over 75% found once. The sample consisted of peripheral blood. Receptors were obtained from a woman in her seventies with acute or convalescent COVID-19. CDR3s include the opening cysteine and the closing phenylalanine or tryptophan. D genes are given only for firm matches. Clone size appears in some rows only: once, few, many, or a class for an expanded clone.

d_gene: TRBD1; j_gene: TRBJ2-5; abundance: -; v_gene: TRBV6-5; CDR3nt: TGTGCCAGCAGTACCGGGACAGCCTACCAAGAGACCCAGTACTTC; CDR3aa: CASSTGTAYQETQYF
d_gene: TRBD1; j_gene: TRBJ1-2; abundance: -; v_gene: TRBV7-2; CDR3nt: TGTGCCAGCAGCTTAGCAGGACAGGGGGCGTCCTATGGCTACACCTTC; CDR3aa: CASSLAGQGASYGYTF
d_gene: -; j_gene: TRBJ1-2; abundance: -; v_gene: TRBV19; CDR3nt: TGTGCCAGTGCAATGCCAGGAAACTATGGCTACACCTTC; CDR3aa: CASAMPGNYGYTF
d_gene: TRBD1; j_gene: TRBJ2-3; abundance: -; v_gene: TRBV5-5; CDR3nt: TGTGCCAGCAGCTTGGGGACAGGGGGCGGCGCAGATACGCAGTATTTT; CDR3aa: CASSLGTGGGADTQYF
d_gene: -; j_gene: TRBJ2-1; abundance: -; v_gene: TRBV5-1; CDR3nt: TGCGCCAGCAGCTTGGGTCTAGATGAGCAGTTCTTC; CDR3aa: CASSLGLDEQFF
d_gene: -; j_gene: TRBJ1-5; abundance: -; v_gene: TRBV24-1; CDR3nt: TGTGCCACCAGTGATGTGGGCAGACCAAATCAGCCCCAGCATTTT; CDR3aa: CATSDVGRPNQPQHF
d_gene: TRBD2; j_gene: TRBJ2-3; abundance: once; v_gene: TRBV30; CDR3nt: TGTGCCCAGTCCCCGGGACTAGCGGGAGATACGCAGTATTTT; CDR3aa: CAQSPGLAGDTQYF
d_gene: TRBD1; j_gene: TRBJ1-1; abundance: once; v_gene: TRBV5-4; CDR3nt: TGTGCCAGCAGCTTACAGGGGGGCACTGAAGCTTTCTTT; CDR3aa: CASSLQGGTEAFF
d_gene: -; j_gene: TRBJ1-2; abundance: few; v_gene: TRBV14; CDR3nt: TGTGCCAGCAGCCAAGATATCCACCCGGGGTATGGCTACACCTTC; CDR3aa: CASSQDIHPGYGYTF
d_gene: TRBD1; j_gene: TRBJ1-3; abundance: -; v_gene: TRBV30; CDR3nt: TGTGCCTGGAGTCGGACAGGGGTCGGAAACACCATATATTTT; CDR3aa: CAWSRTGVGNTIYF
d_gene: TRBD2; j_gene: TRBJ2-7; abundance: -; v_gene: TRBV10-1; CDR3nt: TGCGCCAGCAGTCTCCGGGGGGGATACGAGCAGTACTTC; CDR3aa: CASSLRGGYEQYF
d_gene: TRBD1; j_gene: TRBJ1-6; abundance: -; v_gene: TRBV7-8; CDR3nt: TGTGCCACCCGAAGGGGGACAGAGAATTCACCCCTCCACTTT; CDR3aa: CATRRGTENSPLHF
d_gene: -; j_gene: TRBJ2-5; abundance: -; v_gene: TRBV5-1; CDR3nt: TGCGCCAGCAGCTTGGCCGGTAAACAAGAGACCCAGTACTTC; CDR3aa: CASSLAGKQETQYF
d_gene: TRBD1; j_gene: TRBJ1-2; abundance: -; v_gene: TRBV7-9; CDR3nt: TGTGCCAGCAGCTTGGGCAGGGGGGACTATGGCTACACCTTC; CDR3aa: CASSLGRGDYGYTF
d_gene: TRBD1; j_gene: TRBJ2-7; abundance: -; v_gene: TRBV2; CDR3nt: TGTGCCAGCAGTCACGGACAGGGGGCGCGGGAGCAGTACTTC; CDR3aa: CASSHGQGAREQYF
d_gene: TRBD2; j_gene: TRBJ2-7; abundance: -; v_gene: TRBV4-2; CDR3nt: TGTGCCAGCAGCCAAGGTGGGACTAGCGGGAGCTCCTACGAGCAGTACTTC; CDR3aa: CASSQGGTSGSSYEQYF
d_gene: TRBD1; j_gene: TRBJ2-2; abundance: -; v_gene: TRBV7-9; CDR3nt: TGTGCCAGCAGCCCATTTCGCGGGACAGGGGCCGGGGAGCTGTTTTTT; CDR3aa: CASSPFRGTGAGELFF
d_gene: TRBD2; j_gene: TRBJ2-7; abundance: -; v_gene: TRBV5-4; CDR3nt: TGTGCCAGCAGCTTCTTCGTCTCGGGAGCGGGATCCTACGAGCAGTACTTC; CDR3aa: CASSFFVSGAGSYEQYF
d_gene: -; j_gene: TRBJ2-1; abundance: -; v_gene: TRBV14; CDR3nt: TGTGCCAGCAGCCAACTACTTGGAATAGGGGCCAATGAGCAGTTCTTC; CDR3aa: CASSQLLGIGANEQFF
d_gene: -; j_gene: TRBJ1-4; abundance: -; v_gene: TRBV19; CDR3nt: TGTGCCAGTAGCGTCCAGGGGATCAGTGAAAAACTGTTTTTT; CDR3aa: CASSVQGISEKLFF
d_gene: TRBD2; j_gene: TRBJ2-1; abundance: -; v_gene: TRBV7-9; CDR3nt: TGTGCCAGCAGCTTACTAGTAGCGGGAGGGCCTAGTGAGCAGTTCTTC; CDR3aa: CASSLLVAGGPSEQFF
d_gene: TRBD2; j_gene: TRBJ2-3; abundance: -; v_gene: TRBV30; CDR3nt: TGTGCCTGGAGGGGGGGACTAGCGGGAGCCGATACGCAGTATTTT; CDR3aa: CAWRGGLAGADTQYF
d_gene: -; j_gene: TRBJ1-4; abundance: -; v_gene: TRBV29-1; CDR3nt: TGCAGCGTTGTAGTGCGGGCGGACGAAAAACTGTTTTTT; CDR3aa: CSVVVRADEKLFF
d_gene: TRBD1; j_gene: TRBJ2-7; abundance: -; v_gene: TRBV27; CDR3nt: TGTGCCAGCAGTTTAACAGGGGGGCCGTTCTACGAGCAGTACTTC; CDR3aa: CASSLTGGPFYEQYF
d_gene: -; j_gene: TRBJ2-3; abundance: -; v_gene: TRBV7-2; CDR3nt: TGTGCCAGCAGCTTAGAGAGGGGCACAGATACGCAGTATTTT; CDR3aa: CASSLERGTDTQYF
d_gene: TRBD2; j_gene: TRBJ2-3; abundance: -; v_gene: TRBV5-1; CDR3nt: TGCGCCAGCAGCTTTAGCGGGAGCGGGGATACGCAGTATTTT; CDR3aa: CASSFSGSGDTQYF
d_gene: TRBD2; j_gene: TRBJ2-7; abundance: -; v_gene: TRBV14; CDR3nt: TGTGCCAGCAGCCCACTAGCGGCCGGCTCCTACGAGCAGTACTTC; CDR3aa: CASSPLAAGSYEQYF
d_gene: -; j_gene: TRBJ1-1; abundance: -; v_gene: TRBV9; CDR3nt: TGTGCCAGCAGTTCCTGGGCTGGAAACACTGAAGCTTTCTTT; CDR3aa: CASSSWAGNTEAFF
d_gene: TRBD2; j_gene: TRBJ2-7; abundance: -; v_gene: TRBV3-1/TRBV3-2; CDR3nt: TGTGCCAGCAGCCAAGGGGGAGGGTTAGGAGGTTACTCCTACGAGCAGTACTTC; CDR3aa: CASSQGGGLGGYSYEQYF
d_gene: -; j_gene: TRBJ1-1; abundance: once; v_gene: TRBV5-1; CDR3nt: TGCGCCAGCAGCTCTGAACAGGTAATGCCAATGAACACTGAAGCTTTCTTT; CDR3aa: CASSSEQVMPMNTEAFF
d_gene: -; j_gene: TRBJ1-1; abundance: once; v_gene: TRBV18; CDR3nt: TGTGCCAGTTCACCACCGCGGAGCATGAACACTGAAGCTTTCTTT; CDR3aa: CASSPPRSMNTEAFF
d_gene: -; j_gene: TRBJ2-1; abundance: few; v_gene: TRBV5-1; CDR3nt: TGCGCCAGCAGTGAATCGGACAGATACAATGAGCAGTTCTTC; CDR3aa: CASSESDRYNEQFF
d_gene: -; j_gene: TRBJ2-7; abundance: -; v_gene: TRBV5-4; CDR3nt: TGTGCCAGCAGCCCCCGAGCGGGTGACTCCTACGAGCAGTACTTC; CDR3aa: CASSPRAGDSYEQYF
d_gene: -; j_gene: TRBJ2-2; abundance: -; v_gene: TRBV7-8; CDR3nt: TGTGCCAGCAGCCCCGGGGGTGGCGCCGGGGAGCTGTTTTTT; CDR3aa: CASSPGGGAGELFF
d_gene: TRBD1; j_gene: TRBJ1-1; abundance: -; v_gene: TRBV28; CDR3nt: TGTGCCAGCAGACCCAACAGGGGAAGGTTCACTGAAGCTTTCTTT; CDR3aa: CASRPNRGRFTEAFF
d_gene: -; j_gene: TRBJ1-1; abundance: -; v_gene: TRBV7-2; CDR3nt: TGTGCCAGCAGCTTAGGACCACAGGGCCCCCATGAAGCTTTCTTT; CDR3aa: CASSLGPQGPHEAFF
d_gene: -; j_gene: TRBJ2-3; abundance: few; v_gene: TRBV10-3; CDR3nt: TGTGCCATCAGTGAGTCAGGACTAAGTCTCACAGATACGCAGTATTTT; CDR3aa: CAISESGLSLTDTQYF
d_gene: -; j_gene: TRBJ1-2; abundance: -; v_gene: TRBV4-1; CDR3nt: TGCGCCAGCAGCCAAGTAGGGCTGGACGGGGGCTATGGCTACACCTTC; CDR3aa: CASSQVGLDGGYGYTF
d_gene: TRBD1; j_gene: TRBJ2-6; abundance: few; v_gene: TRBV14; CDR3nt: TGTGCCAGCAGCCGCGGACAGGGGAAATTCTCTGGGGCCAACGTCCTGACTTTC; CDR3aa: CASSRGQGKFSGANVLTF
d_gene: -; j_gene: TRBJ1-4; abundance: -; v_gene: TRBV25-1; CDR3nt: TGTGCCAGCAGGGACTCCTTAACCAGGGGAGATGAAAAACTGTTTTTT; CDR3aa: CASRDSLTRGDEKLFF